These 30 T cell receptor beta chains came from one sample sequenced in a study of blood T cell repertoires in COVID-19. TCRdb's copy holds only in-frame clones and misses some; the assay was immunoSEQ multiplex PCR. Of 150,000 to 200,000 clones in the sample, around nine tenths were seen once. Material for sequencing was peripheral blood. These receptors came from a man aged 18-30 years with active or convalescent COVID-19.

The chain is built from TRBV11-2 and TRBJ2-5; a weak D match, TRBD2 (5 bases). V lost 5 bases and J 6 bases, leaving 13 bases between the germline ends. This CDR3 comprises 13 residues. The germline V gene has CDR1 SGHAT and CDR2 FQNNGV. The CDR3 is CASSPDHGKTQYF. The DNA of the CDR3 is TGTGCCAGCAGCCCCGACCACGGGAAGACCCAGTACTTC. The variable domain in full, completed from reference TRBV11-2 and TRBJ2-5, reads EAGVAQSPRYKIIEKRQSVAFWCNPISGHATLYWYQQILGQGPKLLIQFQNNGVVDDSQLPKDRFSAERLKGVDSTLKIQPAKLEDSAVYLCASSPDHGKTQYFGPGTRLLVL.

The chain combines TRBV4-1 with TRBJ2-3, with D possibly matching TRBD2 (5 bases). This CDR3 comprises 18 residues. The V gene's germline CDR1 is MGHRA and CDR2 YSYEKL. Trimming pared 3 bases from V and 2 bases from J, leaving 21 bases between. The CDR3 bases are TGCGCCAGCAGCCATCCATTTGGACTTACCTCTAACACAGATACGCAGTATTTT. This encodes CASSHPFGLTSNTDTQYF.

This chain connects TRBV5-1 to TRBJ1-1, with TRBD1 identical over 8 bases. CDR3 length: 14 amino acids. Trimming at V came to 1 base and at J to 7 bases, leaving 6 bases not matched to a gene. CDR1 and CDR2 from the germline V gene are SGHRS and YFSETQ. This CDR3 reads CASSLNRGTIEAFF. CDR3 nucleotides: TGCGCCAGCAGCTTGAACAGGGGGACCATTGAAGCTTTCTTT.

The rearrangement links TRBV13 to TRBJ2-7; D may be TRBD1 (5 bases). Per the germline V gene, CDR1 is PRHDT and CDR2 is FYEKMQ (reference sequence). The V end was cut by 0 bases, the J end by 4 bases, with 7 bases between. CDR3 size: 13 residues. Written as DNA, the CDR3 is TGTGCCAGCAGCTTAGGCAGGGATTACGAGCAGTACTTC. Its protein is CASSLGRDYEQYF.

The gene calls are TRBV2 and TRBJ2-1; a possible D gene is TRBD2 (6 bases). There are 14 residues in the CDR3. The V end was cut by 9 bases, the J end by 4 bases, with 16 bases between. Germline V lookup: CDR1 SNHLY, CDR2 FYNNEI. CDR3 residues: CASNGGSGYNEQFF. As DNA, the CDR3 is TGTGCCAGTAATGGGGGGAGTGGGTACAATGAGCAGTTCTTC.

The CDR3 DNA follows: TGTGCCAGCAGCCATTACAATGAGCAGTTCTTC. This translates into CASSHYNEQFF. V usage is TRBV7-2 and J usage is TRBJ2-1; D ambiguous. V was trimmed by 5 bases and J by 4 bases, leaving 3 bases between them. This CDR3 contains 11 residues. Germline V gives CDR1 SGHTA, CDR2 FQGNSA.

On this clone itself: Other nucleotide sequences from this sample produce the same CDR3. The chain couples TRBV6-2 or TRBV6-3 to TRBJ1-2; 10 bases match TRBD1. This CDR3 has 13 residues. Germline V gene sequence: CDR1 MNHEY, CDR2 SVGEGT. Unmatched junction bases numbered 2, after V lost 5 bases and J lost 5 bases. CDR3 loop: CASSPDRGYGYTF. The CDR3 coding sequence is TGTGCCAGCAGTCCGGACAGGGGGTATGGCTACACCTTC.

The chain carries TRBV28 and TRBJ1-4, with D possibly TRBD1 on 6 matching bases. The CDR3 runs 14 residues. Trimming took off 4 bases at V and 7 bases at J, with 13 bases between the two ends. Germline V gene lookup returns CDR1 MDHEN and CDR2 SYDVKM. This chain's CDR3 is CASSSGHLSEKLFF. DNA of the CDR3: TGTGCCAGCAGTTCGGGACACCTCTCTGAAAAACTGTTTTTT.

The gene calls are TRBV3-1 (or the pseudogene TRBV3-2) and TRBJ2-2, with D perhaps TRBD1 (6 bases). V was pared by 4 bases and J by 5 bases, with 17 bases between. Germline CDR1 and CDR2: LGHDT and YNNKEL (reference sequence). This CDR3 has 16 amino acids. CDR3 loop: CASSPLGRGKTGELFF. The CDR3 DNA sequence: TGTGCCAGCAGCCCCCTTGGCAGGGGCAAAACCGGGGAGCTGTTTTTT.

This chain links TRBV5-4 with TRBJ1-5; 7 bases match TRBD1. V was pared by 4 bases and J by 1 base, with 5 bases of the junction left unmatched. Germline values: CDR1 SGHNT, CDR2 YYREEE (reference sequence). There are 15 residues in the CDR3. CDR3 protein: CASSPGTESNQPQHF. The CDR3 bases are TGTGCCAGCAGCCCCGGGACAGAAAGCAATCAGCCCCAGCATTTT.

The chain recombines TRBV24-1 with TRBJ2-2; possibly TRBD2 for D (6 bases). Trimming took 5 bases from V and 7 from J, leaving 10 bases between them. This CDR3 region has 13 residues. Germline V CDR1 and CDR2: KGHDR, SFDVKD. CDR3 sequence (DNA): TGTGCCACCAGTGCTCTGGGGGGCGGGGAGCTGTTTTTT. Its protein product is CATSALGGGELFF.

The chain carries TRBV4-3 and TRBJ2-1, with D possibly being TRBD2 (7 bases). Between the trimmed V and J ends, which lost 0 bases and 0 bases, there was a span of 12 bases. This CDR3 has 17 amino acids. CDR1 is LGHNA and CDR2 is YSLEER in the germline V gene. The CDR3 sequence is CASSQDLGGGSYNEQFF. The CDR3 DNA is TGCGCCAGCAGCCAAGATTTAGGGGGGGGCTCCTACAATGAGCAGTTCTTC.

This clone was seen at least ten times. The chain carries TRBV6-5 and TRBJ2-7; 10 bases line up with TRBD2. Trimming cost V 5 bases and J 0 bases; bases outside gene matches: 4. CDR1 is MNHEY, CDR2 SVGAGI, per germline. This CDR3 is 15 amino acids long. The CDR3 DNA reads TGTGCCAGCAGTCTAGCGGGGGATAGCTCCTACGAGCAGTACGTC. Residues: CASSLAGDSSYEQYV.

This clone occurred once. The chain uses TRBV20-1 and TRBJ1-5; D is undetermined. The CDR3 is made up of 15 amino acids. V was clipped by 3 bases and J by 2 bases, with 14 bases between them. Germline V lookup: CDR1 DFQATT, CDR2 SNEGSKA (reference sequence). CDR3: CSASISQVGNQPQHF. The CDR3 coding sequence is TGCAGTGCTAGTATTTCCCAGGTAGGCAATCAGCCCCAGCATTTT.

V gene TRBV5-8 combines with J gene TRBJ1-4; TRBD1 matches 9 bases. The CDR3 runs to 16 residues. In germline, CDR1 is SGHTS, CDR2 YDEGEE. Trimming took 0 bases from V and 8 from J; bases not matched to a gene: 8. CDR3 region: CASSLEGTGFEEKLFF. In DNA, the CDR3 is TGTGCCAGCAGCTTGGAAGGGACAGGGTTTGAGGAAAAACTGTTTTTT.

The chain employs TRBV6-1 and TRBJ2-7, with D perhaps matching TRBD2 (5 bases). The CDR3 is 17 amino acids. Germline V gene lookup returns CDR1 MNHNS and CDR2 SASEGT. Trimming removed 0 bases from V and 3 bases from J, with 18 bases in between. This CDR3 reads CASSEAPGPGYNYEQYV. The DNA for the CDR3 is TGTGCCAGCAGTGAAGCGCCCGGACCGGGGTATAACTACGAGCAGTACGTC.

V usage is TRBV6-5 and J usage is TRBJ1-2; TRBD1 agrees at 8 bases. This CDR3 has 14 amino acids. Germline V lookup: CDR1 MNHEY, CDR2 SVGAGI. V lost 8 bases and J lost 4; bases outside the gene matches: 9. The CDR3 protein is CASGVGTGGYGYTF. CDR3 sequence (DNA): TGTGCCAGCGGGGTCGGTACAGGGGGCTATGGCTACACCTTC.

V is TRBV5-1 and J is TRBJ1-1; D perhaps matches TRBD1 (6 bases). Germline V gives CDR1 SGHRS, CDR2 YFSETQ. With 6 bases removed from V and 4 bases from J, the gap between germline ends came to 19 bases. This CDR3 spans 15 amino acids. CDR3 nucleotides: TGCGCCAGCAATACAGGGCTCCAGAGCGGCACTGAAGCTTTCTTT. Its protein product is CASNTGLQSGTEAFF.

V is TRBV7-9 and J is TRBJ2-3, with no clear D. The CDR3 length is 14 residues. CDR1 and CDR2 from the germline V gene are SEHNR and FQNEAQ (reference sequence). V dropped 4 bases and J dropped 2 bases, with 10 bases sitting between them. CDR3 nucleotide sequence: TGTGCCAGCAGCTCATACCTACTCACAGATACGCAGTATTTT. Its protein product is CASSSYLLTDTQYF.

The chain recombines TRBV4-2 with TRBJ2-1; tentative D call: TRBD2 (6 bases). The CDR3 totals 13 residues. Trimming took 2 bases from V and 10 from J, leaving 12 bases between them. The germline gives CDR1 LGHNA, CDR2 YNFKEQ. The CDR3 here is CASSQTSPNEQFF. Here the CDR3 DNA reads TGTGCCAGCAGCCAAACTAGCCCCAACGAGCAGTTCTTC.

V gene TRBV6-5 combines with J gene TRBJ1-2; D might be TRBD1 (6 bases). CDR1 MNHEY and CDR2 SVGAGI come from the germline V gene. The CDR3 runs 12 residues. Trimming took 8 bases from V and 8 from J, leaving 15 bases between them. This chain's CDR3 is CASRTEGEGYTF. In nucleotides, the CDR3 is TGTGCCAGCCGGACAGAAGGTGAAGGCTACACCTTC.

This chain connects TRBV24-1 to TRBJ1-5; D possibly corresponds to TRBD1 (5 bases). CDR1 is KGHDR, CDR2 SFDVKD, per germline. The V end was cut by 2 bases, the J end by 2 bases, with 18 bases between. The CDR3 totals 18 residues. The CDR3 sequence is CATSDSRDFRWGNQPQHF. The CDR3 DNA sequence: TGTGCCACCAGTGATTCCCGGGACTTCCGGTGGGGCAATCAGCCCCAGCATTTT.

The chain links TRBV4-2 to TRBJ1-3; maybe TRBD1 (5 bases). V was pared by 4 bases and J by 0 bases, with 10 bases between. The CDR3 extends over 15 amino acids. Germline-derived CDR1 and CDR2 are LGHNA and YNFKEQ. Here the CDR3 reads CASSRGRDSGNTIYF. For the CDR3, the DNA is TGTGCCAGCAGCCGGGGGAGGGACTCTGGAAACACCATATATTTT.

The CDR3 DNA follows: TGTGCCAGCAGCCAAGAATGGACAGGGCGTAACTATGGCTACACCTTC. This codes for CASSQEWTGRNYGYTF. The chain is built from TRBV3-1 (or the pseudogene TRBV3-2) and TRBJ1-2, with 8 positions matching TRBD1. V lost 0 bases to trimming and J lost 1 base; unmatched junction nucleotides: 4. The CDR3 sequence is 16 residues long. Germline V CDR1 and CDR2: LGHDT, YNNKEL (reference sequence).

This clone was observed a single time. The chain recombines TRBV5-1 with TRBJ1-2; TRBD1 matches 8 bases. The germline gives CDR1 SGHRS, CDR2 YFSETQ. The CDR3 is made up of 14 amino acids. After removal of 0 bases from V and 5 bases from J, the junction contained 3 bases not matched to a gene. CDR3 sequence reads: CASSLGGTGYGYTF. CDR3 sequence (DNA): TGCGCCAGCAGCTTGGGCGGGACAGGTTATGGCTACACCTTC.

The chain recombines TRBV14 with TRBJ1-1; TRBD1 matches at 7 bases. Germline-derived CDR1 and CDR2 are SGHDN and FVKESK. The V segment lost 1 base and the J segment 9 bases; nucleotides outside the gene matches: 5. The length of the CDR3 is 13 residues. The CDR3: CASSQAQGGKAFF. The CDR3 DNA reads TGTGCCAGCAGCCAAGCGCAGGGGGGCAAAGCTTTCTTT.

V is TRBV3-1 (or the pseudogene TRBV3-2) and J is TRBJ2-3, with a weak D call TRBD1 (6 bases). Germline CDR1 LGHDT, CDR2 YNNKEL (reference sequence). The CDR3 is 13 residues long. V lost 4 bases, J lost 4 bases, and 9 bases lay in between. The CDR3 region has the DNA TGTGCCAGCAGCCCCTCAGGGGCAGATACGCAGTATTTT. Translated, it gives CASSPSGADTQYF.

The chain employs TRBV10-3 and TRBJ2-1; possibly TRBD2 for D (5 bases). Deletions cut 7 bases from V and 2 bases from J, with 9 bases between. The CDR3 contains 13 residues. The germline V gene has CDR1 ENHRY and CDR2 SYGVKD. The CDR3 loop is CAINGKTYNEQFF. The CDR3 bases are TGTGCCATCAACGGGAAAACCTACAATGAGCAGTTCTTC.

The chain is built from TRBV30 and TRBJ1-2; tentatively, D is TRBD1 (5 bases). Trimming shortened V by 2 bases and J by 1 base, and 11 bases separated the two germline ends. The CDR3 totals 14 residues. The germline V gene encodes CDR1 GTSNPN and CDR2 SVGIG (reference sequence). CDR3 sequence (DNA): TGTGCCTGGAGTTACTCGGGGGATAACTATGGCTACACCTTC. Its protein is CAWSYSGDNYGYTF. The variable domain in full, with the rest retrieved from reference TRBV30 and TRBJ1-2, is SQTIHQWPATLVQPVGSPLSLECTVEGTSNPNLYWYRQAAGRGLQLLFYSVGIGQISSEVPQNLSASRPQDRQFILSSKKLLLSDSGFYLCAWSYSGDNYGYTFGSGTRLTVV.

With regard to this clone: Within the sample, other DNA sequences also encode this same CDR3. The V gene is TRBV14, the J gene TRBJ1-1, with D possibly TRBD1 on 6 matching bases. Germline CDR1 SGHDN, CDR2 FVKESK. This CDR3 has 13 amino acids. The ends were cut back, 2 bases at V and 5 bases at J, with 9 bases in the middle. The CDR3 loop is CASSQSRGTEAFF. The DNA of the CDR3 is TGTGCCAGCAGCCAATCCAGGGGTACTGAAGCTTTCTTT.